These 14 T cell receptor beta chains originate from one sample sequenced in a study of shared clonotypes between healthy human individuals. Produced via immunoSEQ multiplex PCR; TCRdb's table is partial and in-frame only. This table holds under 2,500,000 clones, around 95% found once. The sample taken for sequencing was naive CD4+ T cells sorted from blood. Subset of the sample: CD45RA+ positively selected. The source is a man aged 18 to 29 in good health.

This clone was observed a few times. This sequence joins TRBV28 and TRBJ1-1; possibly TRBD1 for D (6 bases). The length of the CDR3 is 9 residues. The germline CDR1 and CDR2 sequences are MDHEN and SYDVKM. Trimming left V 8 bases short and J 8 bases short, with 6 bases between. CDR3: CASGQEAFF. The CDR3 DNA follows: TGTGCCAGCGGACAGGAAGCTTTCTTT.

The V gene is TRBV30, the J gene TRBJ1-1, with D maybe TRBD1 (6 bases). CDR1 is GTSNPN, CDR2 SVGIG, per germline (reference sequence). Trimming removed 4 bases from V and 2 bases from J, with 11 bases in between. This CDR3 spans 13 amino acids. The CDR3 loop reads CAWNAQGNTEAFF. CDR3 coding DNA: TGTGCCTGGAACGCACAGGGTAACACTGAAGCTTTCTTT.

The chain links TRBV18 to TRBJ2-1; D not certain. This CDR3 is built from 13 residues. The V end was cut by 3 bases, the J end by 9 bases, with 12 bases between. From germline, CDR1 is KGHSH and CDR2 LQKENI. The DNA of the CDR3 is TGTGCCAGCTCACCTTTTGGTACAATTGAGCAGTTCTTC. Translating it yields CASSPFGTIEQFF.

CDR3 sequence (DNA): TGTGCCAGCAGTTACTCCAGACTAGCGGAGGGCTACGAGCAGTACTTC. Protein sequence: CASSYSRLAEGYEQYF. This rearrangement joins TRBV6-6 to TRBJ2-7, with 9 nucleotides matching TRBD2. The CDR3 is 16 residues long. V shed 0 bases and J 3 bases; nucleotides not matched to a gene: 6. CDR1 and CDR2 (germline): MNHNY, SVGAGI (reference sequence).

The chain couples TRBV2 to TRBJ1-6; the D is unclear. V dropped 3 bases and J dropped 7 bases, with 10 bases sitting between them. Germline V CDR1 and CDR2: SNHLY, FYNNEI. There are 14 residues in the CDR3. The CDR3 DNA sequence: TGTGCCAGCAGTGACCACAGCGAGAATTCACCCCTCCACTTT. Translated, it gives CASSDHSENSPLHF.

V gene TRBV5-1 combines with J gene TRBJ2-2, with 8 bases identical to TRBD1. V trimming: 4 bases; J trimming: 5 bases; junction bases outside the gene matches: 4. Per the germline V gene, CDR1 is SGHRS and CDR2 is YFSETQ. The CDR3 is made up of 14 amino acids. The CDR3 region is CASSPWTGTGELFF. CDR3 in DNA: TGCGCCAGCAGCCCCTGGACAGGGACCGGGGAGCTGTTTTTT.

Notes on this clone: The same CDR3 arises from other DNA sequences in this sample as well. The J gene is TRBJ2-5, the V gene TRBV30; TRBD1 might be the D (6 bases). The V end lost 1 base, the J end lost 5 bases, and 11 bases lay between the germline ends. Germline V lookup: CDR1 GTSNPN, CDR2 SVGIG (reference sequence). The CDR3 covers 13 residues. In nucleotides, the CDR3 is TGTGCCTGGAGTGGGCAGGGGTTTGAGACCCAGTACTTC. The encoded protein is CAWSGQGFETQYF. Using reference TRBV30 and TRBJ2-5 for the parts outside the CDR3, the full variable domain is SQTIHQWPATLVQPVGSPLSLECTVEGTSNPNLYWYRQAAGRGLQLLFYSVGIGQISSEVPQNLSASRPQDRQFILSSKKLLLSDSGFYLCAWSGQGFETQYFGPGTRLLVL.

This rearrangement joins TRBV30 to TRBJ2-6; no clear D. The CDR3 sequence is 15 residues long. From germline, CDR1 is GTSNPN and CDR2 SVGIG (reference sequence). Between the trimmed V and J ends, which lost 1 base and 0 bases, there was a span of 7 bases. The CDR3 region has the DNA TGTGCCTGGAGTGGACGGGCCTCTGGGGCCAACGTCCTGACTTTC. The encoded protein is CAWSGRASGANVLTF.

The chain is built from TRBV27 and TRBJ2-3; TRBD2 matches at 8 bases. The V gene's germline CDR1 is MNHEY and CDR2 SMNVEV (reference sequence). The CDR3 is made up of 16 amino acids. Trimming removed 3 bases from V and 1 base from J; junction bases left unmatched: 6. The CDR3 is CASSLGLSGGTDTQYF. The CDR3 coding sequence is TGTGCCAGCAGTTTGGGGCTTAGCGGGGGCACAGATACGCAGTATTTT.

The V call is TRBV5-1, the J call TRBJ2-1, with a tentative D call TRBD2 (5 bases). The CDR3 extends over 16 amino acids. Trimming took 0 bases from V and 2 from J, leaving 12 bases between them. Germline CDR1 and CDR2: SGHRS and YFSETQ. The DNA of the CDR3 is TGCGCCAGCAGCTTGGTCGGGGAGTGGCCCTACAATGAGCAGTTCTTC. Protein: CASSLVGEWPYNEQFF. Variable domain in full (rest from reference TRBV5-1 and TRBJ2-1): KAGVTQTPRYLIKTRGQQVTLSCSPISGHRSVSWYQQTPGQGLQFLFEYFSETQRNKGNFPGRFSGRQFSNSRSEMNVSTLELGDSALYLCASSLVGEWPYNEQFFGPGTRLTVL.

V usage is TRBV11-2 and J usage is TRBJ2-1; 8 bases agree with TRBD1. This CDR3 region has 13 residues. The V gene's germline CDR1 is SGHAT and CDR2 FQNNGV. The trim removed 3 bases at V and 6 bases at J, leaving 1 base unmatched. The CDR3 DNA reads as TGTGCCAGCAGCTTCACAGGGGGCAATGAGCAGTTCTTC. It translates to CASSFTGGNEQFF.

The V gene is TRBV9, the J gene TRBJ2-7; TRBD2 agrees at 10 bases. CDR1 is SGDLS and CDR2 is YYNGEE in the germline V gene. The length of the CDR3 is 14 residues. Germline trimming cut 5 bases from V and 0 bases from J; bases unmatched to any gene: 2. The CDR3 is CASSGTSDSYEQYF. CDR3 coding DNA: TGTGCCAGCAGTGGGACTAGCGACTCCTACGAGCAGTACTTC.

The rearrangement links TRBV7-2 to TRBJ2-7; a possible D gene is TRBD1 (5 bases). This CDR3 has 14 amino acids. CDR1 is SGHTA and CDR2 is FQGNSA in the germline V gene. Trimming pared 4 bases from V and 3 bases from J, leaving 13 bases between. The CDR3 DNA sequence: TGTGCCAGCAGCTACACAATCGACAGCTACGAGCAGTACTTC. Protein: CASSYTIDSYEQYF.

The chain carries TRBV19 and TRBJ1-2; D uncertain. Germline V gives CDR1 LNHDA, CDR2 SQIVND (reference sequence). CDR3 length: 14 residues. The V and J ends lost 0 bases and 6 bases respectively, with 11 bases between them. The CDR3 loop reads CASSIDRTVDGYTF. Written as DNA, the CDR3 is TGTGCCAGTAGTATAGATCGTACGGTCGATGGCTACACCTTC.